The present T cell receptor (beta chain) was sequenced within a study of blood T cell repertoires in COVID-19. Study-wide context: Italy, Spain and the United States were the sources of the convalescent and acute COVID-19 samples.

Authors' data handling: Estimates of nucleated cell counts were drawn from the amplification of reference gene primers. Assay: immunoSEQ multiplex PCR; the TCRdb copy retains only in-frame clones and omits some. The DNA gave D and trimming, while V, J and clone size come from that table. The top ten clones hold roughly a fifth of a sample with about 50,000 clones, around 89% of them seen once. This clonotype was sampled from a human donor in a cohort sampled during active COVID-19. What was sequenced was peripheral blood.

Here the CDR3 reads CASSFHRGGYTF. The DNA of the CDR3 is TGCGCCAGCAGCTTCCACAGGGGCGGCTACACCTTC. The chain has TRBV5-1 and TRBJ1-2, with 7 bases lining up with TRBD1. The CDR3 has 12 amino acids. V dropped 2 bases and J dropped 8; count of bases not matched to a gene: 3. Germline CDR1 SGHRS, CDR2 YFSETQ.